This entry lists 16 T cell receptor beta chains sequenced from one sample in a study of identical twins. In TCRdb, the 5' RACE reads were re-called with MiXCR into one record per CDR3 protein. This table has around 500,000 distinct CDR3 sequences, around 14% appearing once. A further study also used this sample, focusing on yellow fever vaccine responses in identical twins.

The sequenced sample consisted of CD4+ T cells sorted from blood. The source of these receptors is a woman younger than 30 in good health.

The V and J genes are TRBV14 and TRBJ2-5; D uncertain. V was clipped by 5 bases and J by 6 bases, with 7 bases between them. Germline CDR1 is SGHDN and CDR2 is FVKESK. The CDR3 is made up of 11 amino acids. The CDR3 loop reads CASSVSQTQYF. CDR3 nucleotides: TGTGCCAGCAGCGTTTCCCAGACCCAGTACTTC.

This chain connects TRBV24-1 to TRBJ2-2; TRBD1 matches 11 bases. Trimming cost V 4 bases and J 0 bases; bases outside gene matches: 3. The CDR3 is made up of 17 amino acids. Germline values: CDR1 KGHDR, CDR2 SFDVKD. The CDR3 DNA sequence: TGTGCCACCAGTGAATGGACAGGGGGCGCGAACACCGGGGAGCTGTTTTTT. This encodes CATSEWTGGANTGELFF.

CDR3 nucleotides: TGTGCCAGCAGTTTAGTCGAGAACGGGGAGCTGTTTTTT. Translation gives CASSLVENGELFF. This rearrangement joins TRBV12-3 or TRBV12-4 to TRBJ2-2, with D hard to call. The germline V and J ends were trimmed by 1 base and 7 bases, with 7 bases remaining between them. The CDR3 contains 13 residues.

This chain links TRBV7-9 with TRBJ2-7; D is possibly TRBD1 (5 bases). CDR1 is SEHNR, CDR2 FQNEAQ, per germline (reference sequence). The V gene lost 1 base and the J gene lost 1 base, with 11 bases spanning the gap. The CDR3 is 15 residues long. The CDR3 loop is CASSLVGQTSYEQYF. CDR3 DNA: TGTGCCAGCAGCTTAGTGGGGCAGACGTCCTACGAGCAGTACTTC.

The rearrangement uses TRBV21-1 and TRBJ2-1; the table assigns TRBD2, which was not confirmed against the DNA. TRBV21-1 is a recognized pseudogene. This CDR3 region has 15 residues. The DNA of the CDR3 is TGTGCCAGCAGTCTGGGGGAGGGCCCGGAGGATGAGCAGTTCTTC. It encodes CASSLGEGPEDEQFF.

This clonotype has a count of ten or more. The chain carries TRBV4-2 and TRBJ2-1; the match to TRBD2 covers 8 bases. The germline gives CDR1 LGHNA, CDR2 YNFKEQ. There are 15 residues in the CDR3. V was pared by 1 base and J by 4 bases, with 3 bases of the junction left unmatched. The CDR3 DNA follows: TGTGCCAGCAGCCAAGGATTAGCGGGATACAATGAGCAGTTCTTC. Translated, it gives CASSQGLAGYNEQFF.

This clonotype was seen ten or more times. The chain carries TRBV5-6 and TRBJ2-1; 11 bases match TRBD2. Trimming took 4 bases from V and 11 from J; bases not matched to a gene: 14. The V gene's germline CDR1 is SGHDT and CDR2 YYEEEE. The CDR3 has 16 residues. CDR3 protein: CASSRATSGTPHQQFF. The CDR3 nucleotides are TGTGCCAGCAGCAGGGCGACTAGCGGGACTCCCCATCAGCAGTTCTTC.

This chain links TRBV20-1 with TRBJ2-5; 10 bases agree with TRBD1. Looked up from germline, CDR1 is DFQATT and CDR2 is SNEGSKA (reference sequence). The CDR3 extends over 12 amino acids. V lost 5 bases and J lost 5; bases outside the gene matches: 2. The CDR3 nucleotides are TGCAGTGCTGGGACAGGGGTGGAGACCCAGTACTTC. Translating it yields CSAGTGVETQYF.

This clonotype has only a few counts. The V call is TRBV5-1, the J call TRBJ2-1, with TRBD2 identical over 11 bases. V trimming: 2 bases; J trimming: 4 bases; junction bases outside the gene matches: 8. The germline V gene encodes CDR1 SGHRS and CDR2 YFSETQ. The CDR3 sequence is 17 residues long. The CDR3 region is CASSFSGLAGTYNEQFF. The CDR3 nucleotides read TGCGCCAGCAGCTTCTCCGGACTAGCGGGTACTTACAATGAGCAGTTCTTC. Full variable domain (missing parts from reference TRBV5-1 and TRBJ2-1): KAGVTQTPRYLIKTRGQQVTLSCSPISGHRSVSWYQQTPGQGLQFLFEYFSETQRNKGNFPGRFSGRQFSNSRSEMNVSTLELGDSALYLCASSFSGLAGTYNEQFFGPGTRLTVL.

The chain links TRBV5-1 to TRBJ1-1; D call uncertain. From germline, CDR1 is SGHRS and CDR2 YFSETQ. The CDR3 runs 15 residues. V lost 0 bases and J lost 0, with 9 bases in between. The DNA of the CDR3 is TGCGCCAGCAGCTTGGGTGCGGGTATGAACACTGAAGCTTTCTTT. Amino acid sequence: CASSLGAGMNTEAFF.

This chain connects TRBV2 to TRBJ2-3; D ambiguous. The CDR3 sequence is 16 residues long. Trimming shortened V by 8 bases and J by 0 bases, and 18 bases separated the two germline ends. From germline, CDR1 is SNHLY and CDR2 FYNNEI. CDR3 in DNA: TGTGCCAGCTCAAACATTCCACAGTTTAGCACAGATACGCAGTATTTT. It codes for CASSNIPQFSTDTQYF.

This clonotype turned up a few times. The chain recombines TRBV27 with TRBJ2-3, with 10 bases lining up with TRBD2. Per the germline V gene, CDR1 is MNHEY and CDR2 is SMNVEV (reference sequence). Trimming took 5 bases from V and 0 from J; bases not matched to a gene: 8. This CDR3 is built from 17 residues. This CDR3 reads CASSRLVLAGSTDTQYF. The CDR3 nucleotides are TGTGCCAGCAGTAGGCTCGTACTAGCGGGAAGCACAGATACGCAGTATTTT.

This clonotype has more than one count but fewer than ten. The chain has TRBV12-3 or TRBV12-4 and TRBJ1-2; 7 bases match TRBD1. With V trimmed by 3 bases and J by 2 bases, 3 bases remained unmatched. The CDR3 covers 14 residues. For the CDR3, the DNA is TGTGCCAGCAGTTTTTGGGACAGCAACTATGGCTACACCTTC. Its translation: CASSFWDSNYGYTF.

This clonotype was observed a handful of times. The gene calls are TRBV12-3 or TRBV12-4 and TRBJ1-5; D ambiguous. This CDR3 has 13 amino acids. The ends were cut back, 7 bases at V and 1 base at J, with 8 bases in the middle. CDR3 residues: CASTIVSNQPQHF. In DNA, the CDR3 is TGTGCCAGCACTATAGTGAGCAATCAGCCCCAGCATTTT.

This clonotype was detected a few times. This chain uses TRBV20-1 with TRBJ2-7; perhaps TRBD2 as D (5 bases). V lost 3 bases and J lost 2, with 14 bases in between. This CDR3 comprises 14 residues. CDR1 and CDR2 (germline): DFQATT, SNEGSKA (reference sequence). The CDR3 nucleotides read TGCAGTGCTAGGTGGAGCGGTATCCCCTACGAGCAGTACTTC. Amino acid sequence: CSARWSGIPYEQYF.

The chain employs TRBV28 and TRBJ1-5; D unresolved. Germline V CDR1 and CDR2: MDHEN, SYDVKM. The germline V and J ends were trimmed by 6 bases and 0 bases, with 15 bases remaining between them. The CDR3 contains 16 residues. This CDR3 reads CASRPLASFSNQPQHF. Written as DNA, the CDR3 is TGTGCCAGCAGACCCCTAGCCAGCTTTAGCAATCAGCCCCAGCATTTT.